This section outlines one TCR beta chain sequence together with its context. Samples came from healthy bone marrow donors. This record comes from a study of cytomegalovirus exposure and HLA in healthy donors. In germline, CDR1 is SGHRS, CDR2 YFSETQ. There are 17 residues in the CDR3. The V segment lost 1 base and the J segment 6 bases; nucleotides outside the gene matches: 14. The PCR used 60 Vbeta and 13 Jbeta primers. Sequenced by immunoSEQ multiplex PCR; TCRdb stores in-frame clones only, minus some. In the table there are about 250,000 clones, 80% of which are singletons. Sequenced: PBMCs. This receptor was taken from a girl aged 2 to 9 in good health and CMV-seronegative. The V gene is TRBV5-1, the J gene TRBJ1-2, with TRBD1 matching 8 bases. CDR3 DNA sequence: TGCGCCAGCAGCTTGCCCTACGACAGGGGCGAGGGACATGGCTACACCTTC. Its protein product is CASSLPYDRGEGHGYTF.